This is a list of T cell receptor beta chains from one sample in a study of blood T cells in healthy people across ages. TCRdb analysed the 5' RACE reads with MiXCR anew, one entry per CDR3 protein. Of 1.5 million to 2 million distinct CDR3 sequences listed, about 28% were seen once; the top ten hold roughly 8%. Sequencing was carried out using blood. The source is a woman in her 30s in good health. The CDR3 runs from the conserved cysteine through the conserved F or W. A D gene is named only where the DNA matches it firmly. Clone size is stated in some rows and not others, as once, few, many or a class when expanded.

j_gene: TRBJ2-3
v_gene: TRBV2
abundance: few
d_gene: NA
CDR3aa: CATGSGVTDTQYF
CDR3nt: TGTGCCACGGGATCTGGAGTCACAGATACGCAGTATTTT

j_gene: TRBJ2-1
v_gene: TRBV5-1
abundance: many
d_gene: NA
CDR3aa: CASSLNVNEQFF
CDR3nt: TGTGCCAGCAGCTTAAACGTTAATGAGCAGTTCTTC

j_gene: TRBJ2-7
v_gene: TRBV7-9
abundance: NA
d_gene: NA
CDR3aa: CASSSSRGRLNYEQYF
CDR3nt: TGTGCCAGCAGCTCTTCCCGGGGGCGGCTGAACTACGAGCAGTACTTC

j_gene: TRBJ2-7
v_gene: TRBV5-1
abundance: many
d_gene: NA
CDR3aa: CASSLDSAYEQYF
CDR3nt: TGTGCCAGCAGTCTGGACAGCGCCTACGAGCAGTACTTC

j_gene: TRBJ2-5
v_gene: TRBV7-9
abundance: many
d_gene: TRBD1
CDR3aa: CASSPPRDREETQYF
CDR3nt: TGTGCCAGCAGCCCACCCCGGGACAGGGAGGAGACCCAGTACTTC

j_gene: TRBJ2-7
v_gene: TRBV5-1
abundance: many
d_gene: TRBD2
CDR3aa: CASSLGLAGGTYEQYF
CDR3nt: TGTGCCAGCAGCTTGGGACTAGCGGGAGGGACCTACGAGCAGTACTTC

j_gene: TRBJ2-1
v_gene: TRBV7-9
abundance: few
d_gene: NA
CDR3aa: CVSSPQREQFF
CDR3nt: TGTGTCAGCAGCCCACAGCGGGAGCAGTTCTTC

j_gene: TRBJ2-7
v_gene: TRBV5-4
abundance: once
d_gene: NA
CDR3aa: CASSPRDRNEQYF
CDR3nt: TGTGCCAGCAGCCCGCGTGACAGAAACGAGCAGTACTTC

j_gene: TRBJ1-2
v_gene: TRBV7-3
abundance: NA
d_gene: NA
CDR3aa: CASSPGPTGSYTF
CDR3nt: TGTGCCAGCAGCCCGGGGCCAACAGGGAGCTACACCTTC

j_gene: TRBJ2-1
v_gene: TRBV9
abundance: many
d_gene: TRBD2
CDR3aa: CASSARLASDEQFF
CDR3nt: TGTGCCAGCAGCGCCCGACTAGCATCGGATGAGCAGTTCTTC

j_gene: TRBJ2-5
v_gene: TRBV10-3
abundance: many
d_gene: NA
CDR3aa: CAISEETQYF
CDR3nt: TGTGCCATCAGTGAGGAGACCCAGTACTTC

j_gene: TRBJ2-7
v_gene: TRBV18
abundance: NA
d_gene: NA
CDR3aa: CASSDTGASYEQYF
CDR3nt: TGTGCCAGCTCGGATACAGGCGCCTCCTACGAGCAGTACTTC

j_gene: TRBJ2-3
v_gene: TRBV7-9
abundance: NA
d_gene: NA
CDR3aa: CASSSWGPDTQYF
CDR3nt: TGTGCCAGCAGCTCATGGGGACCAGATACGCAGTATTTT

j_gene: TRBJ1-2
v_gene: TRBV3-1
abundance: NA
d_gene: NA
CDR3aa: CASRPTGAAGITF
CDR3nt: TGTGCCAGCAGACCCACCGGGGCCGCGGGAATCACCTTC

j_gene: TRBJ2-7
v_gene: TRBV20-1
abundance: few
d_gene: TRBD2
CDR3aa: CSTQSPSGSSYEQYF
CDR3nt: TGCAGTACACAGAGCCCTAGCGGGAGTTCCTACGAGCAGTACTTC

j_gene: TRBJ2-7
v_gene: TRBV2
abundance: few
d_gene: TRBD2
CDR3aa: CASLAGAGYEQYF
CDR3nt: TGTGCCAGCTTAGCGGGAGCCGGCTACGAGCAGTACTTC

j_gene: TRBJ2-3
v_gene: TRBV20-1
abundance: NA
d_gene: NA
CDR3aa: CSAGNSRASTDTQYF
CDR3nt: TGCAGTGCCGGGAATTCTAGGGCTAGCACAGATACGCAGTATTTT

j_gene: TRBJ1-2
v_gene: TRBV6-6
abundance: NA
d_gene: NA
CDR3aa: CASSYVKVVGNNYGYTF
CDR3nt: TGTGCCAGCAGTTACGTAAAGGTAGTGGGAAACAACTATGGCTACACCTTC

j_gene: TRBJ2-1
v_gene: TRBV29-1
abundance: many
d_gene: NA
CDR3aa: CSVEGVGRAGINEQFF
CDR3nt: TGCAGCGTTGAAGGAGTAGGAAGGGCCGGAATCAATGAGCAGTTCTTC

j_gene: TRBJ2-3
v_gene: TRBV30
abundance: few
d_gene: TRBD1
CDR3aa: CAYTGQGLGTDTQYF
CDR3nt: TGTGCCTACACGGGACAGGGGTTAGGGACAGATACGCAGTATTTT

j_gene: TRBJ2-5
v_gene: TRBV12-3/TRBV12-4
abundance: few
d_gene: NA
CDR3aa: CASSSRDKPYKETQYF
CDR3nt: TGTGCCAGCAGTTCCCGGGACAAACCATACAAAGAGACCCAGTACTTC

j_gene: TRBJ2-3
v_gene: TRBV20-1
abundance: few
d_gene: NA
CDR3aa: CSASPGYTDTQYF
CDR3nt: TGCAGTGCTAGTCCGGGGTACACAGATACGCAGTATTTT

j_gene: TRBJ2-7
v_gene: TRBV12-3/TRBV12-4
abundance: NA
d_gene: NA
CDR3aa: CASSRTSGDAPGEQYF
CDR3nt: TGTGCCAGCAGTCGAACCTCAGGGGACGCGCCTGGCGAGCAGTACTTC

j_gene: TRBJ1-2
v_gene: TRBV7-2
abundance: many
d_gene: TRBD1
CDR3aa: CASSRGQGNYGYTF
CDR3nt: TGCGCCAGCAGCCGTGGACAGGGCAACTATGGCTACACCTTC

j_gene: TRBJ1-2
v_gene: TRBV29-1
abundance: few
d_gene: NA
CDR3aa: CSVAQALGYTF
CDR3nt: TGCAGCGTTGCGCAGGCCTTAGGCTACACCTTC

j_gene: TRBJ2-1
v_gene: TRBV5-5
abundance: few
d_gene: TRBD1
CDR3aa: CASSLVPGTDNNEQFF
CDR3nt: TGTGCCAGCAGCTTGGTCCCCGGGACAGACAACAATGAGCAGTTCTTC